The 25 T cell receptor beta chains below come from one sample, sequenced in a study of cytotoxic CD8 clonotypes in ibrutinib-treated CLL. Assay: immunoSEQ multiplex PCR; the TCRdb copy retains only in-frame clones and omits some. The table includes about 300,000 clones, approximately 79% detected once. Sequencing was performed on PBMCs, taken at disease progression, from a patient treated with ibrutinib. These receptors all come from a human donor with chronic lymphocytic leukemia.

The rearrangement uses TRBV7-9 and TRBJ2-3; a weak D match, TRBD2 (5 bases). CDR1 and CDR2 (germline): SEHNR, FQNEAQ (reference sequence). This CDR3 is 16 amino acids long. The V end was cut by 5 bases, the J end by 0 bases, with 15 bases between. In DNA form, the CDR3 reads TGTGCCAGCAGCCCCCAGCGGTCTTCTAGCACAGATACGCAGTATTTT. It yields the protein CASSPQRSSSTDTQYF.

The genes are TRBV27 and TRBJ2-2; 7 bases map to TRBD2. The CDR3 contains 11 residues. With V trimmed by 7 bases and J by 8 bases, 1 base remained unmatched. Germline CDR1 is MNHEY and CDR2 is SMNVEV (reference sequence). CDR3 in amino acids: CASTGRGELFF. DNA for the CDR3: TGTGCCAGCACCGGGAGGGGGGAGCTGTTTTTT.

The gene calls are TRBV5-1 and TRBJ2-7; 8 nucleotides line up with TRBD1. The J segment lost 6 bases and the V segment lost 0 bases, leaving 5 bases of the junction unmatched. This CDR3 is 14 amino acids long. Germline values: CDR1 SGHRS, CDR2 YFSETQ. Written as DNA, the CDR3 is TGCGCCAGCAGCTTGGGACAGGGGTTCGGCGAGCAGTACTTC. Encoded protein: CASSLGQGFGEQYF.

The CDR3, as DNA: TGTGCCAGCAGCTTAGGGACCTTGAACACTGAAGCTTTCTTT. This codes for CASSLGTLNTEAFF. The V gene is TRBV7-6, the J gene TRBJ1-1; D gene unclear. V lost 1 base and J 0 bases, leaving 6 bases between the germline ends. The germline V gene has CDR1 SGHVS and CDR2 FNYEAQ. The CDR3 contains 14 residues.

This sequence joins TRBV29-1 and TRBJ1-1; TRBD1 agrees at 8 bases. V trimming: 1 base; J trimming: 5 bases; junction bases outside the gene matches: 24. The germline V gene has CDR1 SQVTM and CDR2 ANQGSEA. CDR3 length: 20 amino acids. This CDR3 is CSVEVGGAIWAQGVWTEAFF. Written as DNA, the CDR3 is TGCAGCGTTGAAGTCGGTGGCGCAATCTGGGCACAGGGGGTCTGGACTGAAGCTTTCTTT.

V usage is TRBV18 and J usage is TRBJ2-3, with D tentatively TRBD1 or TRBD2 (5 bases each). The CDR3 loop spans 16 amino acids. With 6 bases removed from V and 1 base from J, the gap between germline ends came to 17 bases. The germline CDR1 and CDR2 sequences are KGHSH and LQKENI. For the CDR3, the DNA is TGTGCCAGCTCCCGGTTAGGGACGGACGGCACAGATACGCAGTATTTT. Amino acids: CASSRLGTDGTDTQYF.

This sequence joins TRBV4-1 and TRBJ2-2; D gene uncertain. Germline V gives CDR1 MGHRA, CDR2 YSYEKL. The V end lost 7 bases, the J end lost 2 bases, and 17 bases lay between the germline ends. This CDR3 is built from 16 residues. CDR3 DNA sequence: TGCGCCAGCACGCCAAGGTGGATCTCCAACACCGGGGAGCTGTTTTTT. Encoded protein: CASTPRWISNTGELFF.

V usage is TRBV25-1 and J usage is TRBJ1-1, with TRBD1 as a possible D gene (6 bases). CDR1 and CDR2 from the germline V gene are MGHDK and SYGVNS. The V and J ends lost 5 bases and 4 bases respectively, with 17 bases between them. CDR3 size: 15 residues. The CDR3 sequence is CASSPLGAGSTEAFF. In nucleotides, the CDR3 is TGTGCCAGCAGTCCACTGGGGGCCGGGAGCACTGAAGCTTTCTTT. Full variable domain (remainder filled in from reference TRBV25-1 and TRBJ1-1): EADIYQTPRYLVIGTGKKITLECSQTMGHDKMYWYQQDPGMELHLIHYSYGVNSTEKGDLSSESTVSRIRTEHFPLTLESARPSHTSQYLCASSPLGAGSTEAFFGQGTRLTVV.

This chain links TRBV11-3 with TRBJ1-5, with D maybe TRBD1 (6 bases). The CDR3 contains 16 residues. Germline CDR1 reads SGHNT; CDR2 reads YENEEA. Trimming left V 5 bases short and J 5 bases short, with 19 bases between. The DNA of the CDR3 is TGTGCCAGCAGCCCTCCCCTGCAGGGGTACCATCAGCCCCAGCATTTT. It translates to CASSPPLQGYHQPQHF.

This clone was counted between two and nine times. The rearrangement joins TRBV4-1 to TRBJ2-7; D is perhaps TRBD2 (5 bases). Germline lookup yields CDR1 MGHRA and CDR2 YSYEKL. V was pared by 6 bases and J by 7 bases, with 19 bases between. The CDR3 extends over 14 amino acids. CDR3 nucleotide sequence: TGCGCCAGCAGTTCAACGGACCCGAGGGAAGAGCAGTACTTC. It specifies CASSSTDPREEQYF.

This clone was observed a handful of times. The genes are TRBV4-1 and TRBJ1-1, with D unclear. The V gene's germline CDR1 is MGHRA and CDR2 YSYEKL. V lost 4 bases to trimming and J lost 0 bases, with 12 bases between them. The CDR3 loop spans 15 amino acids. The CDR3 DNA reads TGCGCCAGCAGCCCTTGGACCCCTTTGAACACTGAAGCTTTCTTT. Amino acid sequence: CASSPWTPLNTEAFF.

The chain couples TRBV5-6 to TRBJ1-1; D possibly corresponds to TRBD1 (6 bases). This CDR3 comprises 15 residues. The germline V gene encodes CDR1 SGHDT and CDR2 YYEEEE. The V end was cut by 2 bases, the J end by 0 bases, with 11 bases between. This chain's CDR3 is CASSFRDIMNTEAFF. CDR3 DNA: TGTGCCAGCAGCTTCCGGGACATCATGAACACTGAAGCTTTCTTT.

This clone has only a few counts. V usage is TRBV25-1 and J usage is TRBJ2-2; 10 bases map to TRBD1. The CDR3 runs to 14 residues. The ends lost 9 bases at V and 5 bases at J; junction bases unmatched: 6. Germline values: CDR1 MGHDK, CDR2 SYGVNS. The CDR3 coding sequence is TGTGCCAGAACCCGGGACAGGGGTACCGGGGAGCTGTTTTTT. Translated: CARTRDRGTGELFF.

V and J are TRBV9 and TRBJ1-1; 8 bases fit TRBD1. With V trimmed by 4 bases and J by 1 base, 9 bases remained unmatched. This CDR3 is 16 amino acids long. Per germline, CDR1 SGDLS and CDR2 YYNGEE. CDR3 bases: TGTGCCAGCAGCACCCCCGGGACAGGTTCGAACACTGAAGCTTTCTTT. It codes for CASSTPGTGSNTEAFF.

The chain carries TRBV2 and TRBJ2-4, with D unresolved. V shed 9 bases and J shed 0 bases, with 9 bases lying between them. The CDR3 is 13 amino acids. The germline V gene encodes CDR1 SNHLY and CDR2 FYNNEI. The chain's CDR3 is CASLRLAKNIQYF. The CDR3 nucleotides read TGTGCCAGTCTTCGACTAGCCAAAAACATTCAGTACTTC.

The genes are TRBV9 and TRBJ2-3, with TRBD2 as a possible D gene (5 bases). V lost 0 bases and J lost 2, with 10 bases in between. The CDR3 has 15 amino acids. In germline, CDR1 is SGDLS, CDR2 YYNGEE. CDR3 nucleotides: TGTGCCAGCAGCGTAGCGGGATATCACACAGATACGCAGTATTTT. Translation: CASSVAGYHTDTQYF.

The chain employs TRBV15 and TRBJ2-3; D uncertain. CDR1 is LNHNV and CDR2 is YYDKDF in the germline V gene (reference sequence). The V end lost 0 bases, the J end lost 3 bases, and 4 bases lay between the germline ends. The CDR3 length is 13 residues. The CDR3 here is CATSRDTTDTQYF. In DNA, the CDR3 is TGTGCCACCAGCAGAGATACTACAGATACGCAGTATTTT.

The chain joins TRBV5-4 to TRBJ2-3; 14 bases line up with TRBD2. Germline V gene sequence: CDR1 SGHNT, CDR2 YYREEE (reference sequence). Germline trimming cut 4 bases from V and 5 bases from J; bases unmatched to any gene: 12. The CDR3 is 18 residues long. CDR3 sequence (DNA): TGTGCCAGCAGCCCAACCAGACTAGCGGGGGGGCAGGTAGATACGCAGTATTTT. Its translation: CASSPTRLAGGQVDTQYF.

This clone was detected a few times. This chain uses TRBV2 with TRBJ1-5, with a possible D match to TRBD1 (5 bases). Trimming took 6 bases from V and 4 from J, leaving 16 bases between them. Germline CDR1 reads SNHLY; CDR2 reads FYNNEI. The CDR3 spans 15 residues. The CDR3 DNA is TGTGCCAGCAGCCTCCCCGACAGAAGGAATCAGCCCCAGCATTTT. This sequence encodes CASSLPDRRNQPQHF.

The chain joins TRBV10-3 to TRBJ2-7; D may match TRBD1 or TRBD2 (5 bases each). The CDR3 runs 13 residues. V gave up 6 bases and J gave up 2 bases, with 11 bases separating them. Germline CDR1 reads ENHRY; CDR2 reads SYGVKD. CDR3 DNA: TGTGCCATCAGGGGGGACCGAGCCTACGAGCAGTACTTC. Protein product: CAIRGDRAYEQYF.

V is TRBV7-6 and J is TRBJ2-7; D perhaps matches TRBD2 (6 bases). The V end was cut by 5 bases, the J end by 2 bases, with 13 bases between. This CDR3 is 14 amino acids long. Germline V gene lookup returns CDR1 SGHVS and CDR2 FNYEAQ. For the CDR3, the DNA is TGTGCCAGCAGCCGGAGGGACGGGACCTACGAGCAGTACTTC. It is translated as CASSRRDGTYEQYF. Full variable domain (outside the CDR3, taken from reference TRBV7-6 and TRBJ2-7): GAGVSQSPRYKVTKRGQDVALRCDPISGHVSLYWYRQALGQGPEFLTYFNYEAQQDKSGLPNDRFSAERPEGSISTLTIQRTEQRDSAMYRCASSRRDGTYEQYFGPGTRLTVT.

This clone has just a few counts. The DNA for the CDR3 is TGCGCCAGCAGCCAAGAACGTGGAGCCCAAGAGACCCAGTACTTC. It specifies CASSQERGAQETQYF. V and J are TRBV4-1 and TRBJ2-5; D unresolved. The CDR3 is 15 amino acids. V lost 0 bases, J lost 1 base, and 9 bases lay in between. Germline CDR1 is MGHRA and CDR2 is YSYEKL.

The chain uses TRBV28 and TRBJ2-7; the match to TRBD2 covers 8 bases. J gave up 3 bases and V 2 bases, and 6 bases lay outside the gene matches. The CDR3 consists of 15 residues. Germline CDR1 MDHEN, CDR2 SYDVKM. CDR3 sequence reads: CASSLVLAGHYEQYF. CDR3 nucleotides: TGTGCCAGCAGTTTAGTGCTAGCGGGCCACTACGAGCAGTACTTC.

The chain recombines TRBV7-6 with TRBJ1-3; perhaps TRBD1 as D (5 bases). The germline V and J ends were trimmed by 1 base and 7 bases, with 8 bases remaining between them. This CDR3 contains 13 residues. The germline V gene has CDR1 SGHVS and CDR2 FNYEAQ. As DNA, the CDR3 is TGTGCCAGCAGCTTAGGACAGTGGAACACCATATATTTT. Translation: CASSLGQWNTIYF.

The chain is built from TRBV7-9 and TRBJ2-7; 10 bases match TRBD1. Germline loops: CDR1 SEHNR, CDR2 FQNEAQ (reference sequence). Germline trimming cut 0 bases from V and 1 base from J; bases unmatched to any gene: 6. This CDR3 contains 17 residues. The CDR3 region has the DNA TGTGCCAGCAGCTTAGCGACTGGGACAGGGGTTTCCTACGAGCAGTACTTC. Its protein product is CASSLATGTGVSYEQYF.